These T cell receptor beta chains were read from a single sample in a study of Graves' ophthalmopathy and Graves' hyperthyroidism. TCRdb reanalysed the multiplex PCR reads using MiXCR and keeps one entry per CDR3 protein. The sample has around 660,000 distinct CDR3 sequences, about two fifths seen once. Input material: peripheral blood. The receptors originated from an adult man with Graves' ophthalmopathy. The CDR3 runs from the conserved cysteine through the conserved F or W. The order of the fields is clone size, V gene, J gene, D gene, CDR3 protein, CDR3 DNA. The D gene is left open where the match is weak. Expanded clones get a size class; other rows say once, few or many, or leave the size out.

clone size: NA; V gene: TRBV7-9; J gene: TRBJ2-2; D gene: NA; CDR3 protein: CASSQDWGGLNTGELFF; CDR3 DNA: TGTGCCAGCAGCCAAGATTGGGGGGGCCTAAACACCGGGGAGCTGTTTTTT
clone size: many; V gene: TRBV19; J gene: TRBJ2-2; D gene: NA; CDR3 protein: CASSIQGASGELFF; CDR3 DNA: TGTGCCAGTAGTATACAGGGCGCCTCCGGGGAGCTGTTTTTT
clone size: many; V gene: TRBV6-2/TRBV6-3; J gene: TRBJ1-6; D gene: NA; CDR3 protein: CASSYSGDSPLHF; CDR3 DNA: TGTGCCAGCAGTTACTCTGGGGATTCACCCCTCCACTTT
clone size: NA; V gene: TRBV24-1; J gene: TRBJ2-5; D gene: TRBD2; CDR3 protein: CATSTTSGRAEQETQYF; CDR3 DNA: TGTGCCACCAGTACGACTAGCGGGAGAGCAGAGCAAGAGACCCAGTACTTC
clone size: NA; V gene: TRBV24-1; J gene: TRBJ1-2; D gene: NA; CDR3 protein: CATSDFRGDGDYGYTF; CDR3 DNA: TGTGCCACCAGTGATTTCAGGGGAGATGGGGACTATGGCTACACCTTC
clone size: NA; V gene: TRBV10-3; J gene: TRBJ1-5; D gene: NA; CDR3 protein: CAISEGFNQPQHF; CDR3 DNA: TGTGCCATCAGTGAGGGTTTCAATCAGCCCCAGCATTTT
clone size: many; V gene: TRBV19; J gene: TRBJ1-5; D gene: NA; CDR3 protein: CASSPSHSNQPQHF; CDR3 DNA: TGTGCCAGTAGCCCAAGCCACAGCAATCAGCCCCAGCATTTT
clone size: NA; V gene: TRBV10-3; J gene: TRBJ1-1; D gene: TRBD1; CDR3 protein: CAISESGTGGTEALF; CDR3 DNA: TGTGCCATCAGTGAGTCCGGGACAGGTGGGACTGAAGCTTTGTTT
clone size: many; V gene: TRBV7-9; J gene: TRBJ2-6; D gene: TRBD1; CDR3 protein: CASSLADRVSGANVLTF; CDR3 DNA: TGTGCCAGCAGCTTAGCTGACAGGGTCTCGGGGGCCAACGTCCTGACTTTC
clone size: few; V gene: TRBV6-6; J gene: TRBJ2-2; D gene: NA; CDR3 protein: CATPGSNTGELFF; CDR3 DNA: TGTGCCACCCCCGGATCCAACACCGGGGAGCTGTTTTTT
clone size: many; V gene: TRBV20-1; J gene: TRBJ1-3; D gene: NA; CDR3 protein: CSANSRAGNTIYF; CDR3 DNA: TGCAGTGCTAATTCGCGGGCGGGAAACACCATATATTTT
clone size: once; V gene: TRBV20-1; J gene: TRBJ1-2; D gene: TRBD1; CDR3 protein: CSARDRGNYGYTF; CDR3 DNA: TGCAGTGCTAGGGACAGGGGAAACTATGGCTACACCTTC
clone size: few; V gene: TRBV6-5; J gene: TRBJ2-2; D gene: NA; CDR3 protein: CASSPDWNTGELFF; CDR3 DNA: TGTGCCAGCAGTCCGGACTGGAACACCGGGGAGCTGTTTTTT
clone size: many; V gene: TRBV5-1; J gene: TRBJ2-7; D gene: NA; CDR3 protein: CASSLSQTYEQYF; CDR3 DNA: TGCGCCAGCAGCTTGAGTCAGACCTACGAGCAGTACTTC
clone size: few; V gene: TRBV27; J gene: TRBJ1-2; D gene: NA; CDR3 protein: CASSLYLGSDGYTF; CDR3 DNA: TGTGCCAGCAGTTTATATCTGGGGTCAGATGGCTACACCTTC
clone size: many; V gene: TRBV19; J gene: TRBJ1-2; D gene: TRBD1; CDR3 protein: CASRGQEGYTF; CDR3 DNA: TGTGCCAGTAGGGGACAGGAGGGCTACACCTTC
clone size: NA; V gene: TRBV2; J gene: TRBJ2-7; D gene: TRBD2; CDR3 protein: CASRGLAYEQYF; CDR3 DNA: TGTGCCAGCAGGGGACTAGCTTACGAGCAGTACTTC
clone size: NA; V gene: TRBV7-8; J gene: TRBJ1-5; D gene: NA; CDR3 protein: CASSLEQGSSPQHF; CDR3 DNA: TGTGCCAGCAGCTTAGAACAGGGCTCTTCACCCCAGCATTTT
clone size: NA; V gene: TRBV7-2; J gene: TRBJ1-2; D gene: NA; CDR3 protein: CASSLGSGKNFGYTF; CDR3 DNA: TGTGCCAGCAGCTTAGGCTCAGGGAAGAATTTTGGCTACACCTTC
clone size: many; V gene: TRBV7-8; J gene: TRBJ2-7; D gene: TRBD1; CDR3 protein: CASSIMTGEAYEQYF; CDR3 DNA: TGTGCCAGCAGCATAATGACAGGGGAAGCCTACGAGCAGTACTTC
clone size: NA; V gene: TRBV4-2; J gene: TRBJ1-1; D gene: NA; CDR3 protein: CASSQGQGGQNTEAFF; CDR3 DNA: TGTGCCAGCAGCCAGGGACAAGGAGGACAGAACACTGAAGCTTTCTTT
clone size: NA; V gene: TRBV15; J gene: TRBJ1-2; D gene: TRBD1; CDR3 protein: CATSRDQRGLGGYTF; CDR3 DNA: TGTGCCACCAGCAGAGATCAAAGGGGGCTGGGTGGCTACACCTTC
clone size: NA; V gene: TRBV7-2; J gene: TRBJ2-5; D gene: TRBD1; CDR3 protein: CASSLLEQTGLQETQYF; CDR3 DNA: TGTGCCAGCAGCTTATTGGAGCAGACAGGGCTTCAAGAGACCCAGTACTTC
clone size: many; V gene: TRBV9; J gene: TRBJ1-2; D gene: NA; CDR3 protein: CARLTGLLNYGYTF; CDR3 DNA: TGTGCCAGACTGACGGGACTCTTAAACTATGGCTACACCTTC
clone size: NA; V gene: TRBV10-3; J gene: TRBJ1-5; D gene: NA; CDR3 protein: CAISGLTEYSNQPQHF; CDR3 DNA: TGTGCCATCAGTGGACTGACGGAATATAGCAATCAGCCCCAGCATTTT
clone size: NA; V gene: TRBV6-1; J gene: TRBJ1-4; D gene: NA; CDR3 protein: CASSEGTTNEKLFF; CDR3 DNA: TGTGCCAGCAGTGAAGGTACAACTAATGAAAAACTGTTTTTT
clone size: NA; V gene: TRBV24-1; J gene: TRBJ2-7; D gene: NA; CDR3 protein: CATSDSVSPYEQYF; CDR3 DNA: TGTGCCACCAGTGATTCAGTGTCCCCCTACGAGCAGTACTTC
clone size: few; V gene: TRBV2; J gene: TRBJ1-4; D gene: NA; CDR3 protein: CASRGRQDEKLFF; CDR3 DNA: TGTGCCAGCAGGGGTCGGCAGGATGAAAAACTGTTTTTT
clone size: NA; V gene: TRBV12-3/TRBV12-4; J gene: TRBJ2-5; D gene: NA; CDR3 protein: CASRRKLQETQYF; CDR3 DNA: TGTGCCAGCAGAAGGAAGCTCCAGGAGACCCAGTACTTC
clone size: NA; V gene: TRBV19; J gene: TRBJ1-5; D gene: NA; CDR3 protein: CASSPRSVGPQHF; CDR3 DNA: TGTGCCAGTAGTCCTCGGAGTGTGGGGCCCCAGCATTTT
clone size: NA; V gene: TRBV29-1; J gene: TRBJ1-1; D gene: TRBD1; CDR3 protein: CSEIGTGGF; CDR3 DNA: TGCAGCGAAATTGGGACAGGGGGCTTT
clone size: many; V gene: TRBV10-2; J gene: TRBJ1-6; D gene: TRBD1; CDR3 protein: CASSEKQGAYSPLHF; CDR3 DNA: TGCGCCAGCAGTGAAAAACAGGGGGCATATTCACCCCTCCACTTT
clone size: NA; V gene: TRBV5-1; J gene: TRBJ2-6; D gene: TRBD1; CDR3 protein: CASSPRTGKSPSGANVLTF; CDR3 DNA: TGCGCCAGCAGCCCTCGGACAGGAAAAAGCCCCTCTGGGGCCAACGTCCTGACTTTC
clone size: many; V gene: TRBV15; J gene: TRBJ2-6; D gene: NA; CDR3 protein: CAASIDRSGANVLTF; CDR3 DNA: TGTGCCGCCAGCATCGACAGGTCAGGGGCCAACGTCCTGACTTTC
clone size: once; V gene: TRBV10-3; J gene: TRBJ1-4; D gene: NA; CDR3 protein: CAISYYRDEKLFF; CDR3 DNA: TGTGCCATCAGTTACTACAGGGATGAAAAACTGTTTTTT
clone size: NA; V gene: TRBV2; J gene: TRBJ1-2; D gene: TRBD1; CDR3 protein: CASRTNRGVNSGYTF; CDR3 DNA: TGTGCCAGCAGAACCAACAGGGGCGTAAACTCTGGCTACACCTTC
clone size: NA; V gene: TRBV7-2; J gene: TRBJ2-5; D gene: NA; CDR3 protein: CAWRRDGQETQYF; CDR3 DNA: TGTGCCTGGAGGAGGGACGGTCAAGAGACCCAGTACTTC
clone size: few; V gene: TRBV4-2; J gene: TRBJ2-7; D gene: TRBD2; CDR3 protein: CASSQDGTSGAYEQYF; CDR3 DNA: TGTGCCAGCAGCCAAGATGGGACTAGCGGGGCGTACGAGCAGTACTTC
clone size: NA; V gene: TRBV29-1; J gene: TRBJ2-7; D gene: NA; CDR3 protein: CSLEGAYEQYF; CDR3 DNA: TGCAGCTTGGAGGGGGCCTACGAGCAGTACTTC
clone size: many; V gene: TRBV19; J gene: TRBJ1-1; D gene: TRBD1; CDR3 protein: CASRADQQGTTEAFF; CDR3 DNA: TGTGCCAGTAGGGCGGACCAACAGGGGACCACTGAAGCTTTCTTT
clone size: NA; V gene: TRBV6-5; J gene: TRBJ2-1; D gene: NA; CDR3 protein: CASSYSRGAHEQFF; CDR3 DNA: TGTGCCAGCAGTTACTCGAGGGGGGCGCATGAGCAGTTCTTC
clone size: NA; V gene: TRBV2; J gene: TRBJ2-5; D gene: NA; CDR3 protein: CASSSGGRGETQYF; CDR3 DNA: TGTGCCAGCAGTTCCGGGGGGCGCGGGGAGACCCAGTACTTC
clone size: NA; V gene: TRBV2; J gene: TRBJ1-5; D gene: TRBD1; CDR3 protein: CATSDRKTGEGNQPQHF; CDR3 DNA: TGTGCCACCAGTGACCGAAAGACAGGGGAAGGCAATCAGCCCCAGCATTTT
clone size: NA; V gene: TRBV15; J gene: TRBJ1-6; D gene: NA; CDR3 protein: CATSSGGTSNSPLHF; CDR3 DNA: TGTGCCACCAGCAGTGGGGGGACCTCTAATTCACCCCTCCACTTT
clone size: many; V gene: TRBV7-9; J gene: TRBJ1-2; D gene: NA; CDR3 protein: CASSRDFNQGGYTF; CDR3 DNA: TGTGCCAGCAGCCGGGACTTCAACCAAGGGGGCTACACCTTC
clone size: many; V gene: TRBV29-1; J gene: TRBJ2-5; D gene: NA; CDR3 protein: CSAAPNSIQETQYF; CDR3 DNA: TGCAGCGCTGCCCCGAACAGCATCCAAGAGACCCAGTACTTC
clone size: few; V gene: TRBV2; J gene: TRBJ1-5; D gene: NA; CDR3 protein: CASSFSRSDQPQHF; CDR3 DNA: TGTGCCAGCAGTTTTTCCAGGAGCGATCAGCCCCAGCATTTT